This record concerns one T cell receptor beta chain sequence. This specimen comes from a study of cytomegalovirus exposure and HLA in healthy donors. Study as a whole: Around 85 million unique TCRs from HLA-typed donors were held in an early data release.

Germline loops: CDR1 GTSNPN, CDR2 SVGIG (reference sequence). The CDR3 has 15 amino acids. Unmatched junction bases numbered 10, after V lost 3 bases and J lost 4 bases. Those who donated were healthy bone marrow donors. These donors counted as nominally healthy when sampled, but unrecorded immune exposures were likely. The PCR was carried out with 60 Vbeta primers and 13 Jbeta primers. Per the study methods: Later reanalysis found around 84 million unique TCR beta chains, around 10 million of them shared. The assay was immunoSEQ multiplex PCR, and TCRdb's table has in-frame clones only and misses some. That table is the source of V, J and clone size, and D and trimming were worked out from the DNA. This sample carries more than 50,000 clones, more than 60% of them seen once, and the ten largest clones take around a quarter.

This TCR came from a woman between 35 and 50 years old in good health and CMV-seropositive. Sequences were obtained from PBMCs. V usage is TRBV30 and J usage is TRBJ2-7; 9 positions match TRBD2. Here the CDR3 DNA reads TGTGCCTGGAGAAGGACCAGCGGGGGGTTTTACGAGCAGTACTTC. This translates into CAWRRTSGGFYEQYF.